Presented here are 15 T cell receptor beta chains from one specimen sequenced in a study of T cell repertoires in cytomegalovirus infection. TCRdb fed the reads into MiXCR, producing one record per CDR3 protein. The table has 200,000 to 300,000 distinct CDR3 sequences, roughly an eighth seen once. The sample was PBMCs. Source of these receptors: a human donor in good health (CMV status not recorded). Some clones in this sample may be carry-over from other donors' samples.

DNA of the CDR3: TGTGCCAGCAGCTTAGGAAGGGGCGCAGCTTTCTTT. This translates into CASSLGRGAAFF. V and J are TRBV11-2 and TRBJ1-1, with D perhaps matching TRBD1 (5 bases). Deletions cut 1 base from V and 10 bases from J, with 10 bases between. The CDR3 is 12 residues long. From germline, CDR1 is SGHAT and CDR2 FQNNGV.

This clonotype was picked up many times. The rearrangement links TRBV7-8 to TRBJ2-7; no firm D call. V dropped 1 base and J dropped 0 bases, with 7 bases sitting between them. The CDR3 runs 14 residues. Looked up from germline, CDR1 is SGHVS and CDR2 is FQNEAQ. CDR3 DNA sequence: TGTGCCAGCAGCTTAGGAAAGGGCTCCTACGAGCAGTACTTC. Protein sequence: CASSLGKGSYEQYF.

In this sample, this clonotype turned up many times. The J gene is TRBJ2-5, the V gene TRBV7-2, with D possibly matching TRBD2 (6 bases). Trimming stripped 5 bases from V and 4 bases from J, with 11 bases between. CDR1 is SGHTA and CDR2 is FQGNSA in the germline V gene. This CDR3 region has 13 residues. CDR3 protein: CASSPTRGETQYF. Written as DNA, the CDR3 is TGTGCCAGCAGCCCTACGCGGGGAGAGACCCAGTACTTC.

Points on this clonotype: This may stem from a read error, because a much larger clone lies one nucleotide away. The chain is built from TRBV19 and TRBJ1-5; no clear D. CDR1 and CDR2 (germline): LNHDA, SQIVND (reference sequence). The CDR3 sequence is 15 residues long. V gave up 6 bases and J gave up 3 bases, with 15 bases separating them. The CDR3 DNA reads as TGTGCCAGTAGAAACGGACTGATGCCCAATCAGCCCCAGCATTTT. It is translated as CASRNGLMPNQPQHF.

This clonotype showed up many times. CDR3 residues: CAIRQLHSTRDRGWETQYF. CDR3 nucleotide sequence: TGTGCCATCCGCCAGCTGCATAGCACTCGGGACAGGGGTTGGGAGACCCAGTACTTC. The chain couples TRBV5-5 to TRBJ2-5; 10 positions agree with TRBD1. J was trimmed by 5 bases and V by 9 bases; bases with no gene match: 25. Germline V gene lookup returns CDR1 SGHKS and CDR2 YYEKEE (reference sequence). This CDR3 has 19 amino acids.

At least ten counts were recorded for this clonotype. DNA for the CDR3: TGTGCCAGCAGTGAAGCATCGGGCTGGCAGCCCCAGCATTTT. Translation: CASSEASGWQPQHF. The J gene is TRBJ1-5, the V gene TRBV6-1; no firm D call. Trimming removed 0 bases from V and 7 bases from J, with 10 bases in between. Germline V CDR1 and CDR2: MNHNS, SASEGT. The CDR3 sequence is 14 residues long.

The gene calls are TRBV29-1 and TRBJ2-3, with D unclear. V lost 3 bases and J 0 bases, leaving 13 bases between the germline ends. Looked up from germline, CDR1 is SQVTM and CDR2 is ANQGSEA. This CDR3 has 15 amino acids. CDR3 residues: CSVDDPSRSTDTQYF. The CDR3 DNA reads as TGCAGCGTTGATGATCCCAGCCGTAGCACAGATACGCAGTATTTT.

This clonotype was detected only a few times. The chain combines TRBV2 with TRBJ2-1; a weak D match, TRBD2 (5 bases). The CDR3 has 13 amino acids. Between the trimmed V and J ends, which lost 3 bases and 3 bases, there was a span of 6 bases. Germline loops: CDR1 SNHLY, CDR2 FYNNEI. The CDR3 sequence: CASSDGLYNEQFF. The CDR3 coding sequence is TGTGCCAGCAGTGATGGACTCTACAATGAGCAGTTCTTC.

The CDR3 DNA reads TGTGCCAGCACAAACTCAGGCGGTTCTGAAGCTTTCTTT. This gives the protein CASTNSGGSEAFF. The rearrangement joins TRBV12-3 or TRBV12-4 to TRBJ1-1, with no clear D. CDR3 length: 13 residues. Trimming took off 7 bases at V and 6 bases at J, with 15 bases between the two ends.

This clonotype appeared many times. This chain joins TRBV7-2 and TRBJ2-1; D gene uncertain. Trimming took off 5 bases at V and 0 bases at J, with 17 bases between the two ends. Germline CDR1 reads SGHTA; CDR2 reads FQGNSA. This CDR3 has 17 amino acids. In nucleotides, the CDR3 is TGTGCCAGCAGCCTCCACGCGAGCGCTCGCTCCTACAATGAGCAGTTCTTC. It codes for CASSLHASARSYNEQFF.

This clonotype was found a few times. DNA for the CDR3: TGTGCCAGCAGTTCGGGGACTAGCGGGGCCTACGAGCAGTACTTC. Translation: CASSSGTSGAYEQYF. The chain uses TRBV28 and TRBJ2-7; 13 positions match TRBD2. With V trimmed by 4 bases and J by 2 bases, 2 bases remained unmatched. This CDR3 comprises 15 residues. Germline V gene data show CDR1 as MDHEN and CDR2 as SYDVKM.

This clonotype was found many times. V usage is TRBV6-5 and J usage is TRBJ1-5, with 8 bases lining up with TRBD1. The J segment lost 7 bases and the V segment lost 6 bases, leaving 17 bases of the junction unmatched. CDR3 size: 17 residues. The V gene's germline CDR1 is MNHEY and CDR2 SVGAGI. CDR3 residues: CASSPLRSDRVEQPQHF. In nucleotides, the CDR3 is TGTGCCAGCAGCCCACTCCGTTCGGACAGGGTGGAACAGCCCCAGCATTTT.

This clonotype came up a few times. This chain connects TRBV6-6 to TRBJ2-7; a weak D match, TRBD2 (6 bases). The germline V gene has CDR1 MNHNY and CDR2 SVGAGI (reference sequence). The length of the CDR3 is 14 residues. V was shortened by 6 bases and J by 2 bases, with 14 bases between the two germline ends. The CDR3 bases are TGTGCCAGCAGCTGGGACTTGACTGCCTACGAGCAGTACTTC. This sequence encodes CASSWDLTAYEQYF.

This clonotype showed up just a few times. The J gene is TRBJ1-2, the V gene TRBV9, with D possibly TRBD1 on 5 matching bases. The germline V and J ends were trimmed by 1 base and 1 base, with 11 bases remaining between them. Germline CDR1 and CDR2: SGDLS and YYNGEE. The CDR3 loop spans 15 amino acids. The CDR3 reads CASSVSGQNNYGYTF. The CDR3 DNA sequence: TGTGCCAGCAGCGTATCGGGGCAGAATAACTATGGCTACACCTTC.

This clonotype was seen many times. The rearrangement uses TRBV20-1 and TRBJ2-5; TRBD1 agrees at 7 bases. The CDR3 consists of 14 residues. Germline V gives CDR1 DFQATT, CDR2 SNEGSKA (reference sequence). The V segment lost 7 bases and the J segment 2 bases; nucleotides outside the gene matches: 10. The CDR3 nucleotides read TGCAGTGTCAACACCGGGACAGAACAAGAGACCCAGTACTTC. It specifies CSVNTGTEQETQYF.